These 28 T cell receptor beta chains came from one sample sequenced in a study of shared clonotypes between healthy human individuals. Sequenced by immunoSEQ multiplex PCR; TCRdb stores in-frame clones only, minus some. Here the sample spans some 500,000 clones, 70% to 85% being singletons. Sequenced: PBMCs. These receptors originate from a woman aged 35 to 49 in good health. Some clones in this sample may be carry-over from other donors' samples.

The chain combines TRBV2 with TRBJ2-1; TRBD2 aligns across 7 bases. CDR1 is SNHLY and CDR2 is FYNNEI in the germline V gene. This CDR3 has 14 amino acids. After removal of 5 bases from V and 9 bases from J, the junction contained 10 bases not matched to a gene. CDR3 loop: CASSLSSGEGEQFF. The CDR3 DNA sequence: TGTGCCAGCAGTTTGTCTAGCGGTGAAGGTGAGCAGTTCTTC.

The gene calls are TRBV5-4 and TRBJ2-7; D may be TRBD2 (6 bases). CDR3 length equals 15 residues. Trimming removed 6 bases from V and 3 bases from J, with 19 bases in between. The germline V gene has CDR1 SGHNT and CDR2 YYREEE (reference sequence). In DNA, the CDR3 is TGTGCCAGCAACCCAACAGGTGGGGGGTACTACGAGCAGTACTTC. It encodes CASNPTGGGYYEQYF.

This chain connects TRBV13 to TRBJ2-7; D not resolved. CDR1 PRHDT and CDR2 FYEKMQ come from the germline V gene (reference sequence). The CDR3 consists of 13 residues. V lost 5 bases and J 6 bases, leaving 14 bases between the germline ends. In nucleotides, the CDR3 is TGTGCCAGCAGCGTACTTTTGGCTCGCGAGCAGTACTTC. It yields the protein CASSVLLAREQYF.

The rearrangement joins TRBV20-1 to TRBJ2-3; D not resolved. This CDR3 is built from 11 residues. The V end lost 7 bases, the J end lost 1 base, and 6 bases lay between the germline ends. Germline V gene sequence: CDR1 DFQATT, CDR2 SNEGSKA (reference sequence). CDR3 DNA sequence: TGCAGTGGGGTCGGCACAGATACGCAGTATTTT. Translating gives CSGVGTDTQYF.

V gene TRBV27 combines with J gene TRBJ2-7; D unclear. Per the germline V gene, CDR1 is MNHEY and CDR2 is SMNVEV (reference sequence). CDR3 size: 15 residues. V was trimmed by 5 bases and J by 6 bases, leaving 20 bases between them. CDR3 DNA sequence: TGTGCCAGCAGTACCCTTGGTGCAGCAATAACCGAGCAGTACTTC. Translating it yields CASSTLGAAITEQYF.

The DNA for the CDR3 is TGCGCCAGCAGCTTGGAAGGGGGGACAATTAATGAAAAACTGTTTTTT. The encoded protein is CASSLEGGTINEKLFF. The chain is built from TRBV5-1 and TRBJ1-4; TRBD1 might be the D (6 bases). The V gene lost 0 bases and the J gene lost 4 bases, with 13 bases spanning the gap. This CDR3 comprises 16 residues. Per the germline V gene, CDR1 is SGHRS and CDR2 is YFSETQ. Using reference TRBV5-1 and TRBJ1-4 for the parts outside the CDR3, the full variable domain is KAGVTQTPRYLIKTRGQQVTLSCSPISGHRSVSWYQQTPGQGLQFLFEYFSETQRNKGNFPGRFSGRQFSNSRSEMNVSTLELGDSALYLCASSLEGGTINEKLFFGSGTQLSVL.

V and J are TRBV27 and TRBJ2-7; TRBD2 agrees at 7 bases. The CDR3 is made up of 14 amino acids. V shed 3 bases, J shed 5 bases, and the junction held 7 bases outside the gene matches. CDR1 is MNHEY and CDR2 is SMNVEV in the germline V gene (reference sequence). The DNA for the CDR3 is TGTGCCAGCAGTTTGTTTGCGGGAGTGGACGAGCAGTACTTC. This encodes CASSLFAGVDEQYF.

Comment on this clone: Other DNA sequences in this sample translate to the same CDR3. The rearrangement uses TRBV5-1 and TRBJ2-1; TRBD2 matches at 13 bases. J gave up 5 bases and V 4 bases, and 3 bases lay outside the gene matches. Germline loops: CDR1 SGHRS, CDR2 YFSETQ. The CDR3 runs 15 residues. The CDR3: CASSVLAGGDNEQFF. In DNA form, the CDR3 reads TGCGCCAGCAGCGTACTAGCGGGAGGGGACAATGAGCAGTTCTTC.

V and J are TRBV5-1 and TRBJ1-2, with a tentative D call TRBD1 (6 bases). V gave up 0 bases and J gave up 3 bases, with 21 bases separating them. The CDR3 has 18 residues. Germline V CDR1 and CDR2: SGHRS, YFSETQ. CDR3 loop: CASSLDSGRGLKDYGYTF. CDR3 coding DNA: TGCGCCAGCAGCTTGGATTCGGGCAGGGGTCTTAAGGACTATGGCTACACCTTC. Using reference TRBV5-1 and TRBJ1-2 for the parts outside the CDR3, the full variable domain is KAGVTQTPRYLIKTRGQQVTLSCSPISGHRSVSWYQQTPGQGLQFLFEYFSETQRNKGNFPGRFSGRQFSNSRSEMNVSTLELGDSALYLCASSLDSGRGLKDYGYTFGSGTRLTVV.

This clone was counted between two and nine times. V gene TRBV20-1 combines with J gene TRBJ1-1; D gene unclear. CDR3 size: 10 residues. The V gene's germline CDR1 is DFQATT and CDR2 SNEGSKA (reference sequence). With 5 bases removed from V and 5 bases from J, the gap between germline ends came to 6 bases. The CDR3 protein is CSAVKTEAFF. Written as DNA, the CDR3 is TGCAGTGCTGTAAAAACTGAAGCTTTCTTT.

The chain carries TRBV15 and TRBJ2-7, with TRBD2 as a possible D gene (7 bases). This CDR3 region has 13 residues. V lost 5 bases to trimming and J lost 3 bases, with 11 bases between them. Germline V gene data show CDR1 as LNHNV and CDR2 as YYDKDF (reference sequence). Here the CDR3 DNA reads TGTGCCACCAGCGGGGGGGCTAACTACGAGCAGTACTTC. This codes for CATSGGANYEQYF.

This rearrangement joins TRBV28 to TRBJ2-7, with 7 nucleotides matching TRBD1. V shed 6 bases and J 2 bases; nucleotides not matched to a gene: 4. The CDR3 totals 13 residues. Germline lookup yields CDR1 MDHEN and CDR2 SYDVKM. CDR3 DNA sequence: TGTGCCAGCAGCCTAGACAGGGCCTACGAGCAGTACTTC. Its translation: CASSLDRAYEQYF. The variable domain in full, completed from reference TRBV28 and TRBJ2-7, reads DVKVTQSSRYLVKRTGEKVFLECVQDMDHENMFWYRQDPGLGLRLIYFSYDVKMKEKGDIPEGYSVSREKKERFSLILESASTNQTSMYLCASSLDRAYEQYFGPGTRLTVT.

CDR3 amino acids: CASSLGWRYEQYF. Written as DNA, the CDR3 is TGTGCCAGCAGTTTAGGGTGGCGCTACGAGCAGTACTTC. The gene calls are TRBV28 and TRBJ2-7; D not resolved. CDR1 MDHEN and CDR2 SYDVKM come from the germline V gene. The CDR3 totals 13 residues. With 2 bases removed from V and 3 bases from J, the gap between germline ends came to 8 bases.

The J gene is TRBJ2-5, the V gene TRBV6-1; weak D call: TRBD1 (6 bases). Germline-derived CDR1 and CDR2 are MNHNS and SASEGT. The CDR3 is 14 residues long. With 4 bases removed from V and 4 bases from J, the gap between germline ends came to 13 bases. CDR3 loop: CASSVRGWGETQYF. The CDR3 DNA reads as TGTGCCAGCAGTGTTAGGGGGTGGGGAGAGACCCAGTACTTC.

This clone has just one count. The chain is built from TRBV28 and TRBJ2-3; TRBD1 is a possible D gene (6 bases). Germline CDR1 MDHEN, CDR2 SYDVKM. Trimming shortened V by 3 bases and J by 6 bases, and 22 bases separated the two germline ends. This CDR3 contains 17 residues. The DNA of the CDR3 is TGTGCCAGCAGTTTCCCTTCCGGGACACAACCGGGGGATACGCAGTATTTT. It yields the protein CASSFPSGTQPGDTQYF.

The gene calls are TRBV18 and TRBJ2-1; 7 nucleotides agree with TRBD1. With V trimmed by 6 bases and J by 8 bases, 13 bases remained unmatched. Germline V gene lookup returns CDR1 KGHSH and CDR2 LQKENI. The CDR3 contains 15 residues. The CDR3 is CASSLNKGTADEQFF. CDR3 sequence (DNA): TGTGCCAGCTCTCTTAACAAAGGGACAGCCGATGAGCAGTTCTTC.

As to this clone: The identical CDR3 is also encoded by other nucleotide sequences in the sample. The chain is built from TRBV5-1 and TRBJ2-3; TRBD1 is a possible D gene (5 bases). The ends were cut back, 0 bases at V and 0 bases at J, with 8 bases in the middle. The CDR3 is made up of 15 amino acids. Germline CDR1 is SGHRS and CDR2 is YFSETQ. CDR3 coding DNA: TGCGCCAGCAGCTTGGAAGACAGTAGCACAGATACGCAGTATTTT. The encoded protein is CASSLEDSSTDTQYF.

The V call is TRBV6-1, the J call TRBJ2-7; D may be TRBD2 (6 bases). Germline V CDR1 and CDR2: MNHNS, SASEGT. There are 14 residues in the CDR3. V dropped 6 bases and J dropped 0 bases, with 12 bases sitting between them. The CDR3 loop is CASRVDGSSYEQYF. The CDR3 nucleotides read TGTGCCAGCAGGGTGGACGGGAGCTCCTACGAGCAGTACTTC.

This clone was counted only a few times. Distinct nucleotide sequences in the sample also encode this CDR3. The V gene is TRBV4-1, the J gene TRBJ2-4; D unclear. V lost 1 base and J 0 bases, leaving 10 bases between the germline ends. The CDR3 loop spans 16 amino acids. Germline values: CDR1 MGHRA, CDR2 YSYEKL. CDR3 protein: CASSQGFTLAKNIQYF. For the CDR3, the DNA is TGCGCCAGCAGCCAAGGGTTCACGCTAGCCAAAAACATTCAGTACTTC.

V usage is TRBV15 and J usage is TRBJ2-7; perhaps TRBD2 as D (5 bases). Trimming pared 5 bases from V and 3 bases from J, leaving 11 bases between. This CDR3 has 13 amino acids. Germline V gene sequence: CDR1 LNHNV, CDR2 YYDKDF (reference sequence). The CDR3: CATSLRENYEQYF. In nucleotides, the CDR3 is TGTGCCACCAGCCTAAGGGAGAACTACGAGCAGTACTTC.

The chain employs TRBV7-8 and TRBJ1-2, with 7 bases lining up with TRBD1. The CDR3 extends over 17 amino acids. After removal of 1 base from V and 2 bases from J, the junction contained 10 bases not matched to a gene. In germline, CDR1 is SGHVS, CDR2 FQNEAQ. The CDR3 loop is CASSLVFLKGANYGYTF. The CDR3 DNA is TGTGCCAGCAGCTTAGTCTTTCTCAAGGGGGCCAACTATGGCTACACCTTC. The full variable domain, rest sourced from reference TRBV7-8 and TRBJ1-2, is GAGVSQSPRYKVAKRGQDVALRCDPISGHVSLFWYQQALGQGPEFLTYFQNEAQLDKSGLPSDRFFAERPEGSVSTLKIQRTQQEDSAVYLCASSLVFLKGANYGYTFGSGTRLTVV.

The chain uses TRBV7-8 and TRBJ2-1; 15 bases fit TRBD2. Germline V CDR1 and CDR2: SGHVS, FQNEAQ. The CDR3 sequence is 17 residues long. V was pared by 3 bases and J by 7 bases, with 7 bases of the junction left unmatched. The chain's CDR3 is CASSLRAGLAGGNEQFF. DNA for the CDR3: TGTGCCAGCAGCTTGAGGGCGGGACTAGCGGGAGGAAATGAGCAGTTCTTC.

V usage is TRBV5-1 and J usage is TRBJ2-1, with 7 bases aligning to TRBD2. Germline CDR1 reads SGHRS; CDR2 reads YFSETQ. This CDR3 region has 16 residues. V dropped 2 bases and J dropped 5; count of bases not matched to a gene: 10. CDR3: CASSLPQASGNNEQFF. In DNA, the CDR3 is TGCGCCAGCAGCTTACCACAGGCTAGCGGTAACAATGAGCAGTTCTTC. Full variable domain (rest looked up from reference TRBV5-1 and TRBJ2-1): KAGVTQTPRYLIKTRGQQVTLSCSPISGHRSVSWYQQTPGQGLQFLFEYFSETQRNKGNFPGRFSGRQFSNSRSEMNVSTLELGDSALYLCASSLPQASGNNEQFFGPGTRLTVL.

The J gene is TRBJ1-3, the V gene TRBV9, with D possibly matching TRBD1 (5 bases). This CDR3 has 14 residues. V lost 6 bases, J lost 4 bases, and 14 bases lay in between. CDR1 and CDR2 from the germline V gene are SGDLS and YYNGEE. As DNA, the CDR3 is TGTGCCAGCATGGAGGGGCTAGGCGGAAACACCATATATTTT. This translates into CASMEGLGGNTIYF.

The V and J genes are TRBV28 and TRBJ2-1; D remains unclear. Trimming pared 2 bases from V and 8 bases from J, leaving 13 bases between. Germline values: CDR1 MDHEN, CDR2 SYDVKM. The CDR3 runs to 14 residues. In nucleotides, the CDR3 is TGTGCCAGCAGTTTAAGGTCTCATAGGGATGAGCAGTTCTTC. Its translation: CASSLRSHRDEQFF. Full variable domain (missing parts from reference TRBV28 and TRBJ2-1): DVKVTQSSRYLVKRTGEKVFLECVQDMDHENMFWYRQDPGLGLRLIYFSYDVKMKEKGDIPEGYSVSREKKERFSLILESASTNQTSMYLCASSLRSHRDEQFFGPGTRLTVL.

The chain carries TRBV27 and TRBJ2-1; 9 bases are a match to TRBD2. Germline CDR1 is MNHEY and CDR2 is SMNVEV (reference sequence). The CDR3 totals 15 residues. V trimming: 5 bases; J trimming: 4 bases; junction bases outside the gene matches: 6. The CDR3 spells CASSAASGTYNEQFF. Here the CDR3 DNA reads TGTGCCAGCAGTGCCGCTAGCGGGACTTACAATGAGCAGTTCTTC.

This sequence joins TRBV2 and TRBJ1-5; D possibly corresponds to TRBD1 (6 bases). V was trimmed by 7 bases and J by 2 bases, leaving 15 bases between them. This CDR3 spans 15 amino acids. Germline values: CDR1 SNHLY, CDR2 FYNNEI. CDR3 nucleotides: TGTGCCAGCACCCAAGAGGGGGGGGGCAATCAGCCCCAGCATTTT. Its translation is CASTQEGGGNQPQHF.

V usage is TRBV7-9 and J usage is TRBJ2-7; TRBD1 aligns across 10 bases. In germline, CDR1 is SEHNR, CDR2 FQNEAQ (reference sequence). With 2 bases clipped from V and 0 bases from J, the junction kept 4 bases outside the gene matches. CDR3 length: 16 amino acids. CDR3 sequence (DNA): TGTGCCAGCAGCTTATACGGGACAGGGGACTCCTACGAGCAGTACTTC. It is translated as CASSLYGTGDSYEQYF.